The sequence of this T cell receptor beta chain was determined in a study of cytomegalovirus exposure and HLA in healthy donors. Concerning this clone: Its matching antigen is unknown.

Study-level points and caveats: Both high specificity and high sensitivity reportedly marked the classifier's diagnosis of cytomegalovirus status. Roughly even sequencing depth across donors was the assumption behind the presence/absence analyses.

CDR1 is SGDLS and CDR2 is YYNGEE in the germline V gene. V shed 2 bases and J 2 bases; nucleotides not matched to a gene: 4. This CDR3 contains 16 residues. Primers included in the PCR were 60 Vbeta and 13 Jbeta primers. Sequenced by immunoSEQ multiplex PCR; TCRdb stores in-frame clones only, minus some. The sample has about 130,000 clones; over 50% are singletons. The specimen was PBMCs. This receptor was taken from a human donor in good health. V gene TRBV9 combines with J gene TRBJ2-1; 10 bases map to TRBD2. CDR3 loop: CASSVMTSGPYNEQFF. CDR3 nucleotides: TGTGCCAGCAGCGTGATGACTAGCGGGCCCTACAATGAGCAGTTCTTC.